One sample yielded the 10 T cell receptor beta chains listed below, sequenced in a study of a mutant IDH1 vaccine in newly diagnosed glioma. Specified time point: week 11, during vaccination. Vaccine doses each comprised 300 ug of mutant IDH1 20-mer peptide, with topical imiquimod. Produced via immunoSEQ multiplex PCR; TCRdb's table is partial and in-frame only. The data contain tens of thousands of clones, about three quarters of them singletons. Their recognized antigens are unknown. Sequencing was performed on peripheral blood mononuclear cells (PBMCs), taken from a glioma patient whose treatment included an IDH1 peptide vaccine. The origin of the receptors is a man aged 18-30 years with glioma. Some clones in this sample may be carry-over from other donors' samples.

The genes are TRBV9 and TRBJ2-3; TRBD2 agrees at 15 bases. The CDR3 extends over 18 amino acids. Germline V CDR1 and CDR2: SGDLS, YYNGEE. V lost 0 bases, J lost 7 bases, and 9 bases stayed unmatched. The CDR3 sequence: CASSVGGTSGRIRNTQYF. The CDR3 DNA is TGTGCCAGCAGCGTAGGGGGGACTAGCGGGAGGATAAGGAATACGCAGTATTTT.

The V gene is TRBV4-1, the J gene TRBJ1-1; D gene ambiguous. There are 17 residues in the CDR3. CDR1 MGHRA and CDR2 YSYEKL come from the germline V gene. Trimming removed 10 bases at V and 1 base at J, with 25 bases between. CDR3 region: CATGSGYGVRPNTEAFF. CDR3 nucleotide sequence: TGCGCCACCGGGAGTGGTTATGGAGTAAGACCGAACACTGAAGCTTTCTTT.

The gene calls are TRBV5-1 and TRBJ1-1, with D maybe TRBD1 (6 bases). V was cut by 2 bases and J by 0 bases, with 14 bases left in between. The CDR3 is 16 residues long. Per germline, CDR1 SGHRS and CDR2 YFSETQ. CDR3 in amino acids: CASSLESGHMNTEAFF. CDR3 nucleotide sequence: TGCGCCAGCAGCTTAGAGTCGGGACACATGAACACTGAAGCTTTCTTT.

This clone has more than one count but fewer than ten. The gene calls are TRBV10-1 and TRBJ1-1, with D hard to call. The CDR3 runs 13 residues. Germline CDR1 WNHNN, CDR2 SYGVQD (reference sequence). V was clipped by 1 base and J by 8 bases, with 11 bases between them. DNA for the CDR3: TGCGCCAGCAGTGAGTACGGGGATGTGGAAGCTTTCTTT. Its translation is CASSEYGDVEAFF.

V and J are TRBV5-4 and TRBJ2-7; D is unresolved. V lost 0 bases, J lost 5 bases, and 9 bases lay in between. CDR1 SGHNT and CDR2 YYREEE come from the germline V gene (reference sequence). The CDR3 has 13 amino acids. CDR3 loop: CASSLGGFNEQYF. The CDR3 nucleotides read TGTGCCAGCAGCTTGGGAGGTTTTAACGAGCAGTACTTC. Variable domain in full (rest from reference TRBV5-4 and TRBJ2-7): ETGVTQSPTHLIKTRGQQVTLRCSSQSGHNTVSWYQQALGQGPQFIFQYYREEENGRGNFPPRFSGLQFPNYSSELNVNALELDDSALYLCASSLGGFNEQYFGPGTRLTVT.

The V gene is TRBV18, the J gene TRBJ2-7; maybe TRBD2 (7 bases). The germline gives CDR1 KGHSH, CDR2 LQKENI. Trimming cost V 6 bases and J 1 base, with 22 bases left between them. The CDR3 runs 17 residues. In DNA, the CDR3 is TGTGCCAGCTCCCCCCGATTAACGGGGGGCCAATCCTACGAGCAGTACTTC. Translated: CASSPRLTGGQSYEQYF.

This chain uses TRBV2 with TRBJ2-7; D unclear. Germline CDR1 reads SNHLY; CDR2 reads FYNNEI. V was trimmed by 7 bases and J by 5 bases, leaving 6 bases between them. The length of the CDR3 is 10 residues. CDR3 loop: CASIRDEQYF. CDR3 bases: TGTGCCAGCATCCGGGACGAGCAGTACTTC. Together with reference TRBV2 and TRBJ2-7, the CDR3 gives the full variable domain: EPEVTQTPSHQVTQMGQEVILRCVPISNHLYFYWYRQILGQKVEFLVSFYNNEISEKSEIFDDQFSVERPDGSNFTLKIRSTKLEDSAMYFCASIRDEQYFGPGTRLTVT.

The chain combines TRBV7-2 with TRBJ1-3; perhaps TRBD1 as D (6 bases). Germline CDR1 SGHTA, CDR2 FQGNSA. This CDR3 contains 17 residues. V was trimmed by 6 bases and J by 1 base, leaving 19 bases between them. The DNA for the CDR3 is TGTGCCAGCAGTCTAGAGGGGGGGTGGGTATCTGGAAACACCATATATTTT. Translating it yields CASSLEGGWVSGNTIYF.

This rearrangement joins TRBV19 to TRBJ2-2, with D hard to call. V dropped 1 base and J dropped 8 bases, with 14 bases sitting between them. Germline-derived CDR1 and CDR2 are LNHDA and SQIVND (reference sequence). CDR3 length equals 15 residues. The CDR3 is CASSIARVGVGELFF. The CDR3, as DNA: TGTGCCAGTAGTATAGCTCGGGTTGGCGTGGGGGAGCTGTTTTTT.

This sequence joins TRBV7-9 and TRBJ1-2, with 8 positions matching TRBD1. This CDR3 spans 18 amino acids. Germline values: CDR1 SEHNR, CDR2 FQNEAQ (reference sequence). Losses at the gene ends were 5 bases for V and 3 bases for J; bases not matched to a gene: 17. The CDR3 coding sequence is TGTGCCAGCAGCCCAAACCCGAGGACAGGGCGAGGTCACTATGGCTACACCTTC. Protein: CASSPNPRTGRGHYGYTF.